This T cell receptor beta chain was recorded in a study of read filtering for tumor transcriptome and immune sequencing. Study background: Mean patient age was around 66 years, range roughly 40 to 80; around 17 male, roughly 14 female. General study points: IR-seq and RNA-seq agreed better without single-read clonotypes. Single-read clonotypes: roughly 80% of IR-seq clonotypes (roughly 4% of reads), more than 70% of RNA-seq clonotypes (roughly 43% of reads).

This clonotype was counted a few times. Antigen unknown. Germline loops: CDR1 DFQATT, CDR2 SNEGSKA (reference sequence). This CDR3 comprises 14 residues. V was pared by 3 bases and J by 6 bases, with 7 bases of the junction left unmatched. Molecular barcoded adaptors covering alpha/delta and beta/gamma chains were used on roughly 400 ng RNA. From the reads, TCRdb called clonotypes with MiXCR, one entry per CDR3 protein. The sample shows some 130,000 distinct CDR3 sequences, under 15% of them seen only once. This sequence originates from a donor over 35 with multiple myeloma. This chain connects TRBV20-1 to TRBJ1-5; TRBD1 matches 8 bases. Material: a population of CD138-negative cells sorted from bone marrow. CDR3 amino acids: CSARMDREIQPQHF. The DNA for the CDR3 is TGCAGTGCTAGGATGGACAGGGAGATTCAGCCCCAGCATTTT.